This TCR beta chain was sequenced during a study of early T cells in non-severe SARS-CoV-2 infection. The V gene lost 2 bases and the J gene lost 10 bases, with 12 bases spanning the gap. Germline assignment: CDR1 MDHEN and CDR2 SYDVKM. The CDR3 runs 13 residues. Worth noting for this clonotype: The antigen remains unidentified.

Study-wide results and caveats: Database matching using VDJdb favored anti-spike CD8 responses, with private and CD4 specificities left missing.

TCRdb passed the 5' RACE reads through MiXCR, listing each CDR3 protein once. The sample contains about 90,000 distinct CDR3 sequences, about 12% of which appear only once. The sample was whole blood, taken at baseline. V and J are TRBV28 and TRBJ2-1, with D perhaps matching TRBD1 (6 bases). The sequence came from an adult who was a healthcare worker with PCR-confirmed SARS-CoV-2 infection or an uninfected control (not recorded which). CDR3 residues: CASSLLGAQEQFF. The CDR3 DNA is TGTGCCAGCAGTTTACTGGGGGCACAGGAGCAGTTCTTC.